The following is a T cell receptor beta chain sequence with its context. The sample holds one count of this clone. This receptor's antigen is unknown. One base away there is no much larger clone; base qualities are not given. The sample is drawn from a study of shared clonotypes between healthy human individuals (dated by TCRdb to about 2020). With regard to the full study: The cohort comprised a couple of women and a few men aged 18 to 49 years. For each donor, CD4 naive and CD4 memory were each given three plates, CD8 naive was given two plates, and CD8 memory was given one plate. To estimate repertoire size and how much clonotype sharing occurs between individuals, the study deeply sequenced the blood TCR repertoires of five healthy adults. To increase sequencing depth and limit assay-specific biases, different laboratories used diverse techniques to prepare libraries and sequence TCR repertoires. Between about 0.8 and 9.5 billion PBMCs per donor were obtained by leukapheresis.

Using the deep immunoSEQ assay, multiplex PCR amplified TCR CDR3 regions from genomic DNA. For each cell subset, the extracted genomic DNA was distributed evenly across all wells of several immunoSEQ 96-well plates, and each plate served as one replicate. For sorted subsets, 200 to 250 ng genomic DNA, equal to 30,000 to 35,000 T cell genomes, was loaded into each replicate PCR. Purified libraries were quantified with a Qubit 3.0 fluorometer, sized on a Bioanalyzer 2100, and re-quantified with the KAPA Library Quantification kit. Every immunoSEQ 96-well plate was sequenced on a separate single-read 150-cycle Illumina NextSeq 550 flow cell. Per the original workflow: Because the immunoSEQ output included only junctional sequences and no quality scores, the filtering could not be the same as the filtering used for full-length reads. To assign V/J genes and CDR3, sequences were annotated against IMGT germline references using PyIR, a Python wrapper for IgBLAST v1.9. Reads were filtered out if the reads had weak V/J assignments (E-value above 1e-6), no CDR3, stop codons, out-of-frame junctions, or ambiguous translated residues. A V3J clonotype was defined by an identical inferred V gene, J gene, and CDR3 amino acid sequence. The percentage overlap between two repertoires was calculated by dividing the number of shared unique clonotypes by the size of the smaller repertoire. Repertoire richness was assessed with RTK rarefaction, the Chao1 estimator, and Recon v2.1 estimates of unobserved clonotypes. For all TCRbeta clonotypes obtained by the gDNA method from several donors, generation probabilities were computed with OLGA. Not all clones reach the TCRdb copy of this immuneACCESS table, which keeps in-frame sequences only. Checked studies attribute under half of the gap to unresolved V genes and leave the rest unexplained. V, J and clone size are those of that table, while D and trimming were read from the DNA. The table for this sample lists more than 2 million clones; less than 95% of them were counted only once. About 1.1% of the sample belongs to the ten largest clones.

CD8 naive samples were CD45RO-negative cells positively selected for CCR7, giving a CD45RA+CCR7+ population that excluded TemRA cells. Healthy HIV-negative adults with no recently reported acute infections or vaccinations were included as donors. Every donor was a Caucasian adult living in Nashville, Tennessee, USA. Blood was collected by leukapheresis, and PBMCs were isolated by Ficoll-Histopaque density gradient centrifugation and then cryopreserved in liquid nitrogen vapor phase. Analytical flow cytometry was used to check the purity and quantity of each magnetically sorted T cell population. Each sorted fraction had its genomic DNA isolated and then quantified by UV absorbance on a Nanodrop 2000c. The cysteine opens and the phenylalanine closes a CDR3 of 14 amino acids. Kept here is only the CDR3 DNA, which spans 42 bases and is read in frame from base 1. The germline V gene supplies CDR1 SGHAT and CDR2 FQNNGV. Trimming at the junction amounts to 7 bases on V and 3 bases on J, and the germline ends lie 16 bases apart.

Points the paper makes about the study in general: Clonotypes shared by all four sorted-subset donors showed higher generation probabilities than non-shared clonotypes. Naive subsets generally had larger estimated clonotype richness than memory subsets did. Sampling was restricted to blood, and TCR repertoires in tissues likely differ from the TCR repertoires found in blood. The small number of donors limited the genetic and exposure-history diversity represented. Pairwise subsampling led to the expectation that sequencing depth would affect the degree of clonotype sharing among donors. Even with the large sequencing depth, rarefaction of the sorted-subset datasets indicated that sequencing was incomplete. When several donors were compared, the shared fraction of clonotypes was 5% to 6.5% for naive CD4, over 3% for naive CD8, about 2.4% for memory CD4, and roughly 0.4% for memory CD8.

The material sequenced was naive CD8+ T cells sorted from blood. This sample's cell subset or site label indicates: CD45RA+CCR7+. The chain joins TRBV11-2 to TRBJ2-7; no confident D gene assignment can be made. The source of this sequence is a man between 18 and 29 years old in good health. The bases are TGTGCCAGCACCCGTAGTTCGGAGTACTACGAGCAGTACTTC. Its translation is CASTRSSEYYEQYF.